These 26 T cell receptor beta chains originate from one sample sequenced in a study of T cell responses to AZD1222 COVID-19 vaccine. Sequencing used immunoSEQ multiplex PCR; TCRdb keeps in-frame clones, though not all of them. The table records about 34,000 clones, 70% to 90% of them present only once. Sample: peripheral blood, taken on day 0 of AZD1222 vaccination. All receptors derive from an adult in good health.

V and J are TRBV18 and TRBJ2-2; D possibly uses TRBD1 or TRBD2 (5 bases each). The V end lost 0 bases, the J end lost 1 base, and 12 bases lay between the germline ends. Germline V gene sequence: CDR1 KGHSH, CDR2 LQKENI. The CDR3 sequence is 17 residues long. CDR3 bases: TGTGCCAGCTCACCACCAAGTGGGACGGGGAACACCGGGGAGCTGTTTTTT. Amino acid sequence: CASSPPSGTGNTGELFF.

The chain combines TRBV12-3 or TRBV12-4 with TRBJ1-2; a weak D match, TRBD1 (5 bases). CDR3 size: 12 residues. The V and J ends lost 2 bases and 7 bases respectively, with 8 bases between them. CDR3 coding DNA: TGTGCCAGCAGTTTATGGCAGGGTGGCTACACCTTC. It codes for CASSLWQGGYTF.

The chain links TRBV2 to TRBJ2-3; D call uncertain. Trimming shortened V by 8 bases and J by 5 bases, and 8 bases separated the two germline ends. Per the germline V gene, CDR1 is SNHLY and CDR2 is FYNNEI. This CDR3 is 11 amino acids long. CDR3 region: CASDLGDTQYF. Here the CDR3 DNA reads TGTGCCAGCGACTTAGGAGATACGCAGTATTTT.

The count of this clone is one. At the DNA level, this CDR3 is encoded by other sequences in the same sample as well. J is TRBJ1-3 and V is TRBV5-1; unclear D gene. Trimming shortened V by 0 bases and J by 2 bases, and 12 bases separated the two germline ends. Germline V gene data show CDR1 as SGHRS and CDR2 as YFSETQ. This CDR3 region has 16 residues. CDR3 DNA sequence: TGCGCCAGCAGCTTGGCCGCGTCTCGCGCTGGAAACACCATATATTTT. The encoded protein is CASSLAASRAGNTIYF.

The genes are TRBV28 and TRBJ2-1; no reliable D call. The V end lost 3 bases, the J end lost 5 bases, and 11 bases lay between the germline ends. The germline V gene has CDR1 MDHEN and CDR2 SYDVKM. The CDR3 loop spans 14 amino acids. CDR3 in amino acids: CASSLDPANNEQFF. The CDR3 coding sequence is TGTGCCAGCAGTTTGGATCCAGCGAACAATGAGCAGTTCTTC.

This clone has more than one count but fewer than ten. The chain links TRBV7-9 to TRBJ2-7, with 11 bases fitting TRBD1. The CDR3 extends over 14 amino acids. V shed 5 bases and J 5 bases; nucleotides not matched to a gene: 5. Germline V gives CDR1 SEHNR, CDR2 FQNEAQ (reference sequence). The CDR3, as DNA: TGTGCCAGCAGCGAGGACAGGGGGCGGGACGAGCAGTACTTC. Amino acid sequence: CASSEDRGRDEQYF. The variable domain in full, completed from reference TRBV7-9 and TRBJ2-7, reads DTGVSQNPRHKITKRGQNVTFRCDPISEHNRLYWYRQTLGQGPEFLTYFQNEAQLEKSRLLSDRFSAERPKGSFSTLEIQRTEQGDSAMYLCASSEDRGRDEQYFGPGTRLTVT.

The V call is TRBV5-1, the J call TRBJ1-3, with a possible D match to TRBD1 (5 bases). The CDR3 totals 15 residues. Germline V gene lookup returns CDR1 SGHRS and CDR2 YFSETQ. With 7 bases removed from V and 1 base from J, the gap between germline ends came to 15 bases. The CDR3 DNA reads TGCGCCAGCGGCGCGCAGGGCATTTCTGGAAACACCATATATTTT. Translated: CASGAQGISGNTIYF.

V usage is TRBV5-1 and J usage is TRBJ1-1; TRBD1 might be the D (6 bases). CDR1 is SGHRS, CDR2 YFSETQ, per germline. Trimming cost V 2 bases and J 5 bases, with 13 bases left between them. There are 14 residues in the CDR3. The CDR3 protein is CASSFGGAGTEAFF. The CDR3 DNA follows: TGCGCCAGCAGCTTTGGGGGCGCGGGGACTGAAGCTTTCTTT.

J is TRBJ2-4 and V is TRBV6-2 or TRBV6-3; 10 positions agree with TRBD2. V gave up 0 bases and J gave up 5 bases; unmatched junction bases: 7. The CDR3 has 17 residues. Germline V gene lookup returns CDR1 MNHEY and CDR2 SVGEGT. CDR3 nucleotide sequence: TGTGCCAGCAGTTACTCGAGGCTAGCGGGAGAGGAAAACATTCAGTACTTC. The encoded protein is CASSYSRLAGEENIQYF.

The chain recombines TRBV18 with TRBJ1-1, with D perhaps matching TRBD1 (6 bases). Germline V gives CDR1 KGHSH, CDR2 LQKENI. This CDR3 is 15 amino acids long. Deletions cut 2 bases from V and 4 bases from J, with 14 bases between. The CDR3, as DNA: TGTGCCAGCTCACCAGGGCTGCAGGGGTCCACTGAAGCTTTCTTT. It is translated as CASSPGLQGSTEAFF.

CDR3 loop: CASSQPTDGSTDTQYF. CDR3 DNA: TGCGCCAGCAGCCAACCTACCGACGGGAGCACAGATACGCAGTATTTT. V is TRBV4-1 and J is TRBJ2-3; unclear D gene. The CDR3 has 16 amino acids. Germline CDR1 and CDR2: MGHRA and YSYEKL. With 2 bases removed from V and 0 bases from J, the gap between germline ends came to 12 bases.

As DNA, the CDR3 is TGTGCCAGTAAACTAGCGGGGCTCACCGGGGAGCTGTTTTTT. This gives the protein CASKLAGLTGELFF. The chain employs TRBV19 and TRBJ2-2; 10 bases are shared with TRBD2. Germline trimming cut 7 bases from V and 4 bases from J; bases unmatched to any gene: 3. CDR1 and CDR2 (germline): LNHDA, SQIVND (reference sequence). This CDR3 has 14 residues.

This rearrangement joins TRBV19 to TRBJ1-4; 10 nucleotides match TRBD1. The CDR3 covers 14 residues. V lost 7 bases and J lost 6; bases outside the gene matches: 5. Germline V gene sequence: CDR1 LNHDA, CDR2 SQIVND (reference sequence). The CDR3, as DNA: TGTGCCAGTAAATCGGGACAGGGGTATGAAAAACTGTTTTTT. Encoded protein: CASKSGQGYEKLFF.

This rearrangement joins TRBV20-1 to TRBJ2-5, with D tentatively TRBD2 (5 bases). CDR1 and CDR2 from the germline V gene are DFQATT and SNEGSKA (reference sequence). The CDR3 length is 13 residues. Between the trimmed V and J ends, which lost 3 bases and 4 bases, there was a span of 12 bases. DNA of the CDR3: TGCAGTGCTAGTAAGGCTAGCAGAGAGACCCAGTACTTC. Translated, it gives CSASKASRETQYF.

The gene calls are TRBV28 and TRBJ1-2; 7 bases are a match to TRBD1. Unmatched junction bases numbered 5, after V lost 5 bases and J lost 5 bases. Germline V gene data show CDR1 as MDHEN and CDR2 as SYDVKM. This CDR3 contains 13 residues. In DNA, the CDR3 is TGTGCCAGCAGTGACGACAGGGTTTATGGCTACACCTTC. This codes for CASSDDRVYGYTF.

The chain uses TRBV11-3 and TRBJ2-1; 16 bases agree with TRBD2. The CDR3 is made up of 18 amino acids. From germline, CDR1 is SGHNT and CDR2 YENEEA. J was trimmed by 4 bases and V by 5 bases; bases with no gene match: 8. The CDR3 region is CASSGGTSGGARYNEQFF. DNA of the CDR3: TGTGCCAGCAGCGGTGGGACTAGCGGGGGGGCGAGGTACAATGAGCAGTTCTTC. The full variable domain, its missing parts supplied by reference TRBV11-3 and TRBJ2-1, is EAGVVQSPRYKIIEKKQPVAFWCNPISGHNTLYWYLQNLGQGPELLIRYENEEAVDDSQLPKDRFSAERLKGVDSTLKIQPAELGDSAVYLCASSGGTSGGARYNEQFFGPGTRLTVL.

The rearrangement joins TRBV27 to TRBJ1-6; unclear D gene. V was pared by 7 bases and J by 9 bases, with 16 bases between. This CDR3 is 14 amino acids long. Germline CDR1 MNHEY, CDR2 SMNVEV (reference sequence). Here the CDR3 reads CASTPTPVASPLHF. The CDR3 DNA reads as TGTGCCAGCACCCCTACCCCGGTCGCTTCACCCCTCCACTTT.

This chain uses TRBV9 with TRBJ1-1, with 9 bases that match TRBD1. Germline V gene data show CDR1 as SGDLS and CDR2 as YYNGEE. The length of the CDR3 is 15 residues. The V gene end was trimmed by 3 bases and the J gene end by 6 bases; junction bases not matched to a gene: 9. The CDR3 sequence: CASSASGQGIAEAFF. Here the CDR3 DNA reads TGTGCCAGCAGCGCCTCGGGACAGGGAATCGCTGAAGCTTTCTTT.

The chain is built from TRBV27 and TRBJ2-7; the match to TRBD2 covers 12 bases. CDR3 length: 17 residues. Trimming cost V 5 bases and J 0 bases; bases outside gene matches: 8. CDR1 and CDR2 (germline): MNHEY, SMNVEV (reference sequence). The CDR3 region is CASSPTPSGRGSYEQYF. The CDR3 region has the DNA TGTGCCAGCAGTCCGACGCCTAGCGGGAGGGGCTCCTACGAGCAGTACTTC.

The gene calls are TRBV7-8 and TRBJ1-1; TRBD1 agrees at 8 bases. V gave up 5 bases and J gave up 3 bases; unmatched junction bases: 11. The V gene's germline CDR1 is SGHVS and CDR2 FQNEAQ. The CDR3 is 16 amino acids. For the CDR3, the DNA is TGTGCCAGCAGCACAACCAGGGGGCAGGTGGACACTGAAGCTTTCTTT. Its protein is CASSTTRGQVDTEAFF.

V and J are TRBV13 and TRBJ2-7, with 14 bases that match TRBD2. This CDR3 spans 16 amino acids. The germline V gene has CDR1 PRHDT and CDR2 FYEKMQ (reference sequence). Losses at the gene ends were 4 bases for V and 0 bases for J; bases not matched to a gene: 2. The chain's CDR3 is CASSWTSGGRSYEQYF. As DNA, the CDR3 is TGTGCCAGCAGCTGGACTAGCGGGGGGCGCTCCTACGAGCAGTACTTC.

The chain is built from TRBV5-5 and TRBJ1-3; TRBD1 agrees at 8 bases. V lost 0 bases to trimming and J lost 6 bases; unmatched junction nucleotides: 8. This CDR3 is built from 16 residues. In germline, CDR1 is SGHKS, CDR2 YYEKEE (reference sequence). CDR3 coding DNA: TGTGCCAGCAGCTTGGAGCAGGACAGGGAATTAAACACCATATATTTT. This translates into CASSLEQDRELNTIYF.

This rearrangement joins TRBV3-1 (or the pseudogene TRBV3-2) to TRBJ1-1; the D is unclear. CDR3 length equals 16 residues. The ends were cut back, 3 bases at V and 3 bases at J, with 17 bases in the middle. Germline V CDR1 and CDR2: LGHDT, YNNKEL (reference sequence). CDR3 sequence reads: CASSQRVGGVDTEAFF. The DNA of the CDR3 is TGTGCCAGCAGCCAGAGGGTTGGTGGCGTTGACACTGAAGCTTTCTTT.

This chain links TRBV19 with TRBJ1-5; TRBD1 aligns across 10 bases. CDR3 length: 15 residues. With V trimmed by 4 bases and J by 7 bases, 7 bases remained unmatched. Germline values: CDR1 LNHDA, CDR2 SQIVND (reference sequence). The CDR3 reads CASSNPGTGDQPQHF. In DNA form, the CDR3 reads TGTGCCAGTAGTAACCCCGGGACAGGGGACCAGCCCCAGCATTTT.

The chain couples TRBV6-5 to TRBJ2-2; no clear D gene. The V and J ends lost 4 bases and 7 bases respectively, with 7 bases between them. There are 12 residues in the CDR3. In germline, CDR1 is MNHEY, CDR2 SVGAGI. The CDR3 sequence is CASSSLSGELFF. CDR3 bases: TGTGCCAGCAGTTCACTCAGCGGGGAGCTGTTTTTT.

J is TRBJ1-6 and V is TRBV19, with no clear D. The CDR3 contains 15 residues. CDR1 and CDR2 (germline): LNHDA, SQIVND (reference sequence). Trimming took 0 bases from V and 9 from J, leaving 12 bases between them. CDR3 in DNA: TGTGCCAGTAGTATAGACATAGGTTCGGGTTCACCCCTCCACTTT. Translation gives CASSIDIGSGSPLHF.